Below, 11 T cell receptor beta chains from the same sample are listed, as sequenced in a study of cytomegalovirus exposure and HLA in healthy donors (TCRdb year 2017). Receptor amplification or capture employed the immunoSEQ multiplex PCR assay. A mixture of 60 forward primers for TCR Vbeta segments and 13 reverse primers for TCR Jbeta segments was used in the multiplex PCR. TCRdb took this table from immuneACCESS and kept in-frame rearrangements with V and J called. Such tables lack part of the clones; where checked against another copy, unresolved V genes explain under half of the gap, and the rest is unexplained. This sample lists roughly 80,000 clones; 65% to 85% were detected once. Of the sample, 2.4% is held by the ten largest clones. Sequenced input: PBMCs. The receptors stem from a woman aged 50 to 60 in good health and CMV-seronegative.

The J gene is TRBJ1-3, the V gene TRBV4-2; D remains unclear. The CDR3 is made up of 13 amino acids. Trimming shortened V by 0 bases and J by 8 bases, and 8 bases separated the two germline ends. Germline V CDR1 and CDR2: LGHNA, YNFKEQ. CDR3 region: CASSQERRDTIYF. The DNA for the CDR3 is TGTGCCAGCAGCCAAGAGCGCCGTGACACCATATATTTT.

The J gene is TRBJ2-1, the V gene TRBV4-2; 7 bases are a match to TRBD2. Unmatched junction bases numbered 7, after V lost 0 bases and J lost 5 bases. The germline V gene encodes CDR1 LGHNA and CDR2 YNFKEQ. The CDR3 runs 16 residues. The DNA of the CDR3 is TGTGCCAGCAGCCAAGATCGGGCTAGCGGAAACAATGAGCAGTTCTTC. Its translation: CASSQDRASGNNEQFF.

This clone was found once. J is TRBJ2-7 and V is TRBV7-7; TRBD2 matches at 14 bases. This CDR3 region has 18 residues. CDR1 and CDR2 from the germline V gene are SSHAT and FNYEAQ (reference sequence). The CDR3 loop reads CASIEGLAGADISYEQYV. The CDR3 DNA reads as TGTGCTAGCATAGAGGGACTAGCGGGGGCCGATATTTCCTACGAGCAGTACGTC.

V is TRBV15 and J is TRBJ1-4; the D is unclear. The ends were cut back, 1 base at V and 7 bases at J, with 10 bases in the middle. CDR1 LNHNV and CDR2 YYDKDF come from the germline V gene (reference sequence). The CDR3 covers 14 residues. The CDR3 DNA is TGTGCCACCAGCAGAGGAGGTTTATTTGAAAAACTGTTTTTT. Residues: CATSRGGLFEKLFF.

The chain carries TRBV10-1 and TRBJ2-2, with D maybe TRBD2 (5 bases). Germline V gene sequence: CDR1 WNHNN, CDR2 SYGVQD (reference sequence). The CDR3 totals 14 residues. V was trimmed by 4 bases and J by 4 bases, leaving 10 bases between them. The chain's CDR3 is CASSASGITGELFF. The CDR3, as DNA: TGCGCCAGCAGTGCTTCGGGAATCACCGGGGAGCTGTTTTTT.

The rearrangement links TRBV18 to TRBJ2-7, with TRBD2 matching 12 bases. This CDR3 comprises 15 residues. Germline CDR1 is KGHSH and CDR2 is LQKENI. The V segment lost 0 bases and the J segment 7 bases; nucleotides outside the gene matches: 4. The CDR3 here is CASSPPTSGSREQYF. The DNA of the CDR3 is TGTGCCAGCTCACCACCGACTAGCGGGAGTCGGGAGCAGTACTTC.

The CDR3 loop reads CASSLGGDYNEQFF. DNA of the CDR3: TGCGCCAGCAGCTTGGGAGGAGACTACAATGAGCAGTTCTTC. The genes are TRBV5-1 and TRBJ2-1; D uncertain. Germline lookup yields CDR1 SGHRS and CDR2 YFSETQ. The CDR3 covers 14 residues. V lost 0 bases, J lost 3 bases, and 7 bases lay in between.

The rearrangement uses TRBV7-6 and TRBJ2-2, with 7 bases matching TRBD2. This CDR3 has 17 residues. Trimming removed 5 bases from V and 2 bases from J; junction bases left unmatched: 11. Per germline, CDR1 SGHVS and CDR2 FNYEAQ. CDR3 amino acids: CASSELAGLRNTGELFF. CDR3 bases: TGTGCCAGCAGCGAATTAGCGGGCCTCCGTAACACCGGGGAGCTGTTTTTT.

The gene calls are TRBV19 and TRBJ2-1; no clear D. From germline, CDR1 is LNHDA and CDR2 SQIVND (reference sequence). V lost 1 base and J 5 bases, leaving 6 bases between the germline ends. This CDR3 contains 13 residues. Written as DNA, the CDR3 is TGTGCCAGTAGTATAGGGCTTAACAATGAGCAGTTCTTC. Translated: CASSIGLNNEQFF.

The chain links TRBV4-2 to TRBJ2-6, with D perhaps matching TRBD1 (7 bases). CDR3 length equals 17 residues. The V end lost 1 base, the J end lost 2 bases, and 12 bases lay between the germline ends. Germline V gene lookup returns CDR1 LGHNA and CDR2 YNFKEQ. Here the CDR3 reads CASSQVQGGAGANVLTF. Written as DNA, the CDR3 is TGTGCCAGCAGCCAAGTTCAGGGGGGAGCTGGGGCCAACGTCCTGACTTTC.

The chain links TRBV19 to TRBJ2-1; maybe TRBD1 (7 bases). Between the trimmed V and J ends, which lost 2 bases and 9 bases, there was a span of 14 bases. The germline CDR1 and CDR2 sequences are LNHDA and SQIVND (reference sequence). This CDR3 is built from 14 residues. The CDR3 region has the DNA TGTGCCAGTAGTATACTGGAGGGGGCCCGTGAGCAGTTCTTC. Translating it yields CASSILEGAREQFF.